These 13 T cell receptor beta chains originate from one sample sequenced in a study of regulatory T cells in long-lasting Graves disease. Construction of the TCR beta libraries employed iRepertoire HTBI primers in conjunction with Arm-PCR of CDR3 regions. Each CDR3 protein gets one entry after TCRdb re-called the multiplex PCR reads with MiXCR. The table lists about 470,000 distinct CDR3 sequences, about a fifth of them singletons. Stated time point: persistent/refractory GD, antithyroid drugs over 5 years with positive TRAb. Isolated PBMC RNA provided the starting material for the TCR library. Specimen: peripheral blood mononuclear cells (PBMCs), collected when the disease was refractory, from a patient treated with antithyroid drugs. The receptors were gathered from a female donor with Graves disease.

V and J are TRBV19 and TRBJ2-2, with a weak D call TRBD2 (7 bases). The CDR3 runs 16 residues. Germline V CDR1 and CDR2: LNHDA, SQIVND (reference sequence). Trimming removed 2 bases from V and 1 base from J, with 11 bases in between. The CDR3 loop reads CASSIRGAMNTGELFF. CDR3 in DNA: TGTGCCAGTAGTATACGGGGGGCGATGAACACCGGGGAGCTGTTTTTT.

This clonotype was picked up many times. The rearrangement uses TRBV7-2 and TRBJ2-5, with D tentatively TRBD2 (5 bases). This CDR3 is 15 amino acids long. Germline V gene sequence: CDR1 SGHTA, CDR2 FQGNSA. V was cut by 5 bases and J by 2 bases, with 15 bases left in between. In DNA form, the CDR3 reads TGTGCCAGCAGCCCAAGGGAGTATCCACAAGAGACCCAGTACTTC. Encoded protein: CASSPREYPQETQYF.

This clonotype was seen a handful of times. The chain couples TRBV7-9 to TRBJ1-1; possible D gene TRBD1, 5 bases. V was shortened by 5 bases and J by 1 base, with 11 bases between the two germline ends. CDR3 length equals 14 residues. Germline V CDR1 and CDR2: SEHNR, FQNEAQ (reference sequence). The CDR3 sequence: CASSRGPQNTEAFF. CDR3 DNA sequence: TGTGCCAGCAGCCGGGGACCGCAGAACACTGAAGCTTTCTTT.

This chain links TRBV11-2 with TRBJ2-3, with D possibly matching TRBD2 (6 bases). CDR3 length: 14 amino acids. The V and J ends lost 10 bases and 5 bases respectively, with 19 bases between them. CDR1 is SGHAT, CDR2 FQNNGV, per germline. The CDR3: CATRPPGAVDTQYF. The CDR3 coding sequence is TGTGCCACCCGGCCACCGGGAGCGGTAGATACGCAGTATTTT. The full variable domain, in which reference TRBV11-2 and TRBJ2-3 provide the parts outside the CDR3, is EAGVAQSPRYKIIEKRQSVAFWCNPISGHATLYWYQQILGQGPKLLIQFQNNGVVDDSQLPKDRFSAERLKGVDSTLKIQPAKLEDSAVYLCATRPPGAVDTQYFGPGTRLTVL.

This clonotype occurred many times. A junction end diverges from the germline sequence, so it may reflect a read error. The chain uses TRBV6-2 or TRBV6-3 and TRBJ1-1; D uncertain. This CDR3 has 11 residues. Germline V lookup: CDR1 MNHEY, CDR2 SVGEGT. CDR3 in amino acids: CASDRRPPSLF. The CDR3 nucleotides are TGTGCCAGCGACCGGCGCCCTCCATCCCTCTTT.

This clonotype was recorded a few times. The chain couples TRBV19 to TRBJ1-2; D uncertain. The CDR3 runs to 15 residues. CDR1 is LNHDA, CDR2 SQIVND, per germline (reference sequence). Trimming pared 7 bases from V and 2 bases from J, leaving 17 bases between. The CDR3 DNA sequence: TGTGCCAGTACCCCACGAGACAAGTGGAACTATGGCTACACCTTC. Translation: CASTPRDKWNYGYTF.

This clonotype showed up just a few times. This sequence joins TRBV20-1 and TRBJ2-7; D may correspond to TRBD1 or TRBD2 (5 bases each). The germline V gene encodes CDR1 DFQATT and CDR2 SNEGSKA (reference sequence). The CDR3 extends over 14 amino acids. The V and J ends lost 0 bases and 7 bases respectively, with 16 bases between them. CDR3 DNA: TGCAGTGCTAGAGATAGGGACCGGCCTTTTGAGCAGTACTTC. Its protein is CSARDRDRPFEQYF.

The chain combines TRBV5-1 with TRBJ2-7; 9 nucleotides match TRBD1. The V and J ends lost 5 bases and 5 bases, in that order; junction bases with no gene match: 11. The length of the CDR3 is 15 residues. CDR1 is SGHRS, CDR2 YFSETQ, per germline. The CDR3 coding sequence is TGCGCCAGCAGTTATGGGACAGGGAATCCGGACGAGCAGTACTTC. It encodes CASSYGTGNPDEQYF.

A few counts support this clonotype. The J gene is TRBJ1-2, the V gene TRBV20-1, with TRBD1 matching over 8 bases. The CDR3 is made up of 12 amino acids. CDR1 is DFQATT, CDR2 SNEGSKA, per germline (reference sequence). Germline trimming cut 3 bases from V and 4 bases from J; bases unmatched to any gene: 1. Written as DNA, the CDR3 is TGCAGTGCTAGGACAGGGGTCTATGGCTACACCTTC. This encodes CSARTGVYGYTF.

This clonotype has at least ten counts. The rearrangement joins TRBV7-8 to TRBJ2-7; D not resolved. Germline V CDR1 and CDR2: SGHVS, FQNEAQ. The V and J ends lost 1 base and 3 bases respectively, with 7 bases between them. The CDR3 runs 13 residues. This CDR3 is CASSLEVSYEQYF. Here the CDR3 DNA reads TGTGCCAGCAGCTTAGAAGTTAGCTACGAGCAGTACTTC.

The CDR3 DNA is TGTGCCAGCAGCTCGGGCCTACCACACCACTACGAGCAGTACTTC. As protein: CASSSGLPHHYEQYF. The V and J genes are TRBV7-9 and TRBJ2-7, with D unresolved. Germline V lookup: CDR1 SEHNR, CDR2 FQNEAQ (reference sequence). The CDR3 totals 15 residues. V lost 4 bases and J 3 bases, leaving 16 bases between the germline ends.

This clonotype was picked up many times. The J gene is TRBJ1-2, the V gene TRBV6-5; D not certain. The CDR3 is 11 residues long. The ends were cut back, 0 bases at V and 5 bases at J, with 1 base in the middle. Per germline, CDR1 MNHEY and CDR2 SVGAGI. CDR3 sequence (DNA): TGTGCCAGCAGTTACTCATATGGCTACACCTTC. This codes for CASSYSYGYTF.

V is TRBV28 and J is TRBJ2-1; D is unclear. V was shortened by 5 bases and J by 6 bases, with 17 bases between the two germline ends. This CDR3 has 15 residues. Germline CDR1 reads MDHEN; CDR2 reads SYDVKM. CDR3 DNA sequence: TGTGCCAGCAGTCCTAACCCTCCTCGGGTCAATGAGCAGTTCTTC. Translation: CASSPNPPRVNEQFF.